The entry below describes one T cell receptor beta chain. Its binding antigen is unknown. No qualities accompany the bases; no much larger clone lies one base away. These data belong to a study of blood T cell repertoires in COVID-19 (dated by TCRdb to about 2020). General notes on the study: Collaborator samples came from the United States, Italy and Spain and covered acute and convalescent phases of COVID-19. The dataset comprised deeply sampled blood TCRbeta repertoires from subjects exposed to, actively infected with, or recovered from COVID-19. A de-identified subject ID, COVID-19 status, age in years and sex were almost always included in the sample metadata. The prospective study material was composed of cDNA or gDNA derived from T cells, B-cell-depleted T cells, or PBMCs. Samples came from the ongoing ImmuneRACE study (first 160 participants) plus 1,254 subjects from 6 global collaborators. Where available, HLA class I and class II types were taken from metadata supplied by the sample provider and were not determined by assay-based typing. The repertoires were released in a freely available public database meant as a resource for research on the immune response to SARS-CoV-2. The investigation overall reported the following: Clinical and demographic metadata were provided uncurated, with the amount varying by source and participant.

V is cut by 0 bases and J by 3 bases, and the space between the germline ends is 4 bases. Sequences SGDLS (CDR1) and YYNGEE (CDR2) are obtained from the germline V gene. The CDR3 starts with the cysteine, ends with the phenylalanine, and has 12 residues. Solely the CDR3 DNA is kept, with 36 bases framed from the first base. The immunoSEQ Assay, a bias-controlled multiplex PCR, was used to amplify TCRbeta CDR3 regions from genomic DNA. As for the original processing: Nucleated cell counts per sample were estimated from amplification of reference gene primers within the assay. To quantify the absolute abundance of each unique TCRbeta CDR3 rearrangement, sequence reads were collapsed and filtered. For each sample, productive Simpson clonality was calculated by taking the square root of Simpson's diversity index across productive rearrangements. TCRdb mirrors the immuneACCESS table, restricted to in-frame sequences. Some clones are absent from its copies; in checked studies, under half trace to an unresolved V gene, and the reason for the others is unknown. That table supplies the V and J calls and clone size; D and trimming were determined from the DNA. A total of around 37,000 clones appear in this sample, roughly 70% of them only once. Clones ranked in the top ten supply 10% of the sample.

One collaborating source in Seattle enrolled patients while the patients were actively infected and followed the patients over time throughout the course of disease. Each collaborating institution followed its own protocols to collect whole blood in K2EDTA tubes. For TCRbeta analysis, collaborators shipped samples as frozen whole blood, isolated PBMCs, or DNA extracted from either of those sample types. The sequence joins TRBV9 to TRBJ2-7; the D gene lacks a confident call. This TCR was recovered from a man between 65 and 80 years old with COVID-19, enrolled during active disease. Sequenced: peripheral blood. The CDR3 protein: CASSVVGYEQYF. In nucleotide form, the sequence is TGTGCCAGCAGCGTAGTCGGCTACGAGCAGTACTTC.